This T cell receptor beta chain was recovered during a study of beta chain features in type 1 diabetes. Points from the study as a whole: In these data, an HLA type influence on TCRB rearrangement remained unresolved. There was a moderate but significant shortening of TCRB CDR3s in all four CD4+ subsets of Type 1 diabetes patients.

With respect to this clone: The antigen is unknown.

The authors took one heparinised blood draw, averaging approximately 120 mL, from each donor. Sorting of CD4+ naive, central memory, regulatory and stem cell-like memory cells was performed via CD45RO/CCR7/CD25/CD127/CD95/CD27. The CDR3 consists of 14 residues. Germline CDR1 and CDR2: GTSNPN and SVGIG (reference sequence). The ends were cut back, 1 base at V and 5 bases at J, with 14 bases in the middle. cDNA synthesis used the whole RNA isolate, giving expressed TCRB sequences. Using immunoSEQ multiplex PCR, the repertoire was profiled, and TCRdb retains in-frame clones only, with some absent. The table includes under 300,000 clones, about a fifth detected once.

The sequence was collected from a woman aged 40 to 55 with type 1 diabetes. Source material: naive CD4+ T cells from blood. This sequence joins TRBV30 and TRBJ2-5; D perhaps matches TRBD1 (5 bases). DNA for the CDR3: TGTGCCTGGAGTGGGCTACCTCCAGGGGAGACCCAGTACTTC. Its translation: CAWSGLPPGETQYF.